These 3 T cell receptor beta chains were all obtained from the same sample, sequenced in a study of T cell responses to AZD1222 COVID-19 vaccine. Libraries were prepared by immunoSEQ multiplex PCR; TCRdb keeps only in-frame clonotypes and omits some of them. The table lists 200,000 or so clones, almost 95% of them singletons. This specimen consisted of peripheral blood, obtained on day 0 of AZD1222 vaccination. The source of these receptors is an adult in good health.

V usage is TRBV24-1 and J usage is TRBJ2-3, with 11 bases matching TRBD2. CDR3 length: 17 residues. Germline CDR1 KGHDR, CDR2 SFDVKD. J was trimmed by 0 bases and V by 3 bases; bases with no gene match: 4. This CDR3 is CATSDDGTSGSTDTQYF. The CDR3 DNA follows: TGTGCCACCAGTGATGACGGGACTAGCGGAAGCACAGATACGCAGTATTTT.

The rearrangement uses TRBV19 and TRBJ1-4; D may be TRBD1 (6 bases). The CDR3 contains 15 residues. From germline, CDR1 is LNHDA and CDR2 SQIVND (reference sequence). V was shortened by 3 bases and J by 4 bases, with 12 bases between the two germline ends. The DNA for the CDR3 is TGTGCCAGTAGTATTGCAGGGACACATAATGAAAAACTGTTTTTT. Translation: CASSIAGTHNEKLFF. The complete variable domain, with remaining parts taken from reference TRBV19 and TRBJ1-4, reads DGGITQSPKYLFRKEGQNVTLSCEQNLNHDAMYWYRQDPGQGLRLIYYSQIVNDFQKGDIAEGYSVSREKKESFPLTVTSAQKNPTAFYLCASSIAGTHNEKLFFGSGTQLSVL.

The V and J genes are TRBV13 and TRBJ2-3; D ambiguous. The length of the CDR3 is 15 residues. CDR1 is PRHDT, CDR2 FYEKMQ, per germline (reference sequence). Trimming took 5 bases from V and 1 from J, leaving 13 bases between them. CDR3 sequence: CASSTSELGTDTQYF. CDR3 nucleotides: TGTGCCAGCAGCACTTCAGAGCTTGGCACAGATACGCAGTATTTT.